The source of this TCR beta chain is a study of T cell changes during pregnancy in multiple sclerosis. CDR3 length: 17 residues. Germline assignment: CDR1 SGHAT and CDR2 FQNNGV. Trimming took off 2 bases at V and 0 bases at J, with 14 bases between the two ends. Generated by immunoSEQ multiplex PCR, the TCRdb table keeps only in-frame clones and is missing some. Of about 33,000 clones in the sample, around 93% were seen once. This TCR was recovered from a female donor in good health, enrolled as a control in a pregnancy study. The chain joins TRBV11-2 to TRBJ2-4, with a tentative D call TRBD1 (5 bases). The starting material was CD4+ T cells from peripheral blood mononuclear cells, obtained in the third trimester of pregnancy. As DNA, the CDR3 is TGTGCCAGCAGCTTAAGGGGTGTTGATCTAGCCAAAAACATTCAGTACTTC. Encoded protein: CASSLRGVDLAKNIQYF.